What follows are 28 T cell receptor beta chains derived from one specimen sequenced in a study of PD-1 blockade in mismatch repair-deficient tumors. Produced via immunoSEQ multiplex PCR; TCRdb's table is partial and in-frame only. The data show tens of thousands of clones, approximately 78% seen once. Material: peripheral blood, obtained 44 weeks after starting pembrolizumab. These receptors all stem from an adult with mismatch repair-deficient cancer.

V and J are TRBV5-1 and TRBJ2-1, with D possibly being TRBD2 (5 bases). The CDR3 runs to 14 residues. CDR1 and CDR2 (germline): SGHRS, YFSETQ. With 4 bases removed from V and 8 bases from J, the gap between germline ends came to 16 bases. The CDR3 DNA is TGCGCCAGCAGCCCCGACACCCAGAGGGATGAGCAGTTCTTC. Its translation: CASSPDTQRDEQFF.

This clone was seen once. The chain has TRBV4-2 and TRBJ2-1, with 10 bases that match TRBD2. CDR1 is LGHNA, CDR2 YNFKEQ, per germline. The length of the CDR3 is 15 residues. V was clipped by 2 bases and J by 3 bases; unmatched bases: 1. The DNA for the CDR3 is TGTGCCAGCAGCCAACTAGCGGGAGTCTACAATGAGCAGTTCTTC. Translation: CASSQLAGVYNEQFF.

This sequence joins TRBV7-9 and TRBJ1-2; 7 positions agree with TRBD1. J gave up 1 base and V 3 bases, and 5 bases lay outside the gene matches. The germline V gene encodes CDR1 SEHNR and CDR2 FQNEAQ (reference sequence). This CDR3 is built from 15 residues. The CDR3 coding sequence is TGTGCCAGCAGCTTGGGGACAGATTATAACTATGGCTACACCTTC. Encoded protein: CASSLGTDYNYGYTF.

The chain combines TRBV19 with TRBJ2-1; 10 bases fit TRBD2. V shed 4 bases and J 4 bases; nucleotides not matched to a gene: 1. Germline V gene lookup returns CDR1 LNHDA and CDR2 SQIVND (reference sequence). This CDR3 comprises 14 residues. The CDR3 protein is CASSRTSGYNEQFF. Written as DNA, the CDR3 is TGTGCCAGTAGTAGGACTAGCGGTTACAATGAGCAGTTCTTC.

This clone was seen a few times. CDR3 residues: CASTTRRAADGYTF. The CDR3, as DNA: TGTGCCAGCACCACCCGACGGGCAGCGGATGGCTACACCTTC. The chain couples TRBV27 to TRBJ1-2, with unresolved D. V was pared by 7 bases and J by 6 bases, with 18 bases between. The germline V gene encodes CDR1 MNHEY and CDR2 SMNVEV (reference sequence). The CDR3 spans 14 residues.

In its sample, this clone was seen many times. The CDR3 nucleotides are TGTGCCAGCAGCAAACAGGGAGCGAACACTGAAGCTTTCTTT. Its protein product is CASSKQGANTEAFF. The chain couples TRBV4-2 to TRBJ1-1; possibly TRBD1 for D (6 bases). This CDR3 is 14 amino acids long. Trimming removed 5 bases from V and 1 base from J, with 11 bases in between. Germline assignment: CDR1 LGHNA and CDR2 YNFKEQ.

The chain has TRBV7-3 and TRBJ2-2; D perhaps matches TRBD1 (5 bases). With 5 bases removed from V and 2 bases from J, the gap between germline ends came to 9 bases. This CDR3 is 14 amino acids long. The V gene's germline CDR1 is SGHTA and CDR2 FQGTGA. The CDR3 bases are TGTGCCAGCAGCCCTGGACACAACACCGGGGAGCTGTTTTTT. Protein product: CASSPGHNTGELFF.

This clone was counted a few times. The chain is built from TRBV7-9 and TRBJ2-7; 11 nucleotides align to TRBD1. The CDR3 is made up of 15 amino acids. The V gene end was trimmed by 5 bases and the J gene end by 7 bases; junction bases not matched to a gene: 10. Germline values: CDR1 SEHNR, CDR2 FQNEAQ (reference sequence). The CDR3 is CASSPAGTGGEEQYF. The DNA of the CDR3 is TGTGCCAGCAGCCCCGCCGGGACAGGGGGAGAAGAGCAGTACTTC.

V gene TRBV19 combines with J gene TRBJ1-4; no clear D gene. CDR1 is LNHDA and CDR2 is SQIVND in the germline V gene (reference sequence). Trimming left V 9 bases short and J 8 bases short, with 19 bases between. The CDR3 has 14 amino acids. The CDR3 protein is CASTRGSSGEKLFF. In DNA form, the CDR3 reads TGTGCCAGCACCCGGGGTTCGAGTGGGGAAAAACTGTTTTTT.

This sequence joins TRBV4-1 and TRBJ1-3; a weak D match, TRBD1 (6 bases). This CDR3 has 16 amino acids. Germline CDR1 and CDR2: MGHRA and YSYEKL. V dropped 0 bases and J dropped 0 bases, with 9 bases sitting between them. CDR3 bases: TGCGCCAGCAGCCAAGAAGGGGGTAACTCTGGAAACACCATATATTTT. Translated, it gives CASSQEGGNSGNTIYF.

This chain connects TRBV21-1 to TRBJ2-5; the D segment call TRBD1 is taken from the table without a DNA check. TRBV21-1 is marked as a pseudogene. The CDR3 runs to 15 residues. CDR3 region: CASSKGYQGGETQYF. The CDR3 bases are TGTGCCAGCAGCAAAGGATACCAGGGCGGAGAGACCCAGTACTTC.

This chain connects TRBV11-3 to TRBJ2-1, with D unresolved. Germline V gene data show CDR1 as SGHNT and CDR2 as YENEEA. Trimming took off 4 bases at V and 5 bases at J, with 12 bases between the two ends. CDR3 length equals 14 residues. The CDR3, as DNA: TGTGCCAGCAGCTCCCGGACCGTAAACAATGAGCAGTTCTTC. Protein sequence: CASSSRTVNNEQFF.

The genes are TRBV11-1 and TRBJ1-1; tentatively, D is TRBD1 (5 bases). The CDR3 contains 15 residues. Trimming took off 5 bases at V and 3 bases at J, with 16 bases between the two ends. Germline loops: CDR1 SGHAT, CDR2 FQDESV (reference sequence). CDR3 sequence: CASSARGSFYTEAFF. The CDR3 region has the DNA TGTGCCAGCAGCGCGAGGGGCAGTTTCTACACTGAAGCTTTCTTT.

V is TRBV19 and J is TRBJ2-1; 8 nucleotides align to TRBD2. CDR3 length: 14 amino acids. With 5 bases clipped from V and 7 bases from J, the junction kept 7 bases outside the gene matches. Germline V gene sequence: CDR1 LNHDA, CDR2 SQIVND (reference sequence). The CDR3 here is CASSSSGGRNEQFF. The CDR3 nucleotides read TGTGCCAGTAGTTCGAGCGGGGGAAGGAATGAGCAGTTCTTC.

This chain uses TRBV11-3 with TRBJ2-7, with D possibly being TRBD2 (5 bases). V lost 1 base to trimming and J lost 2 bases, with 12 bases between them. Germline assignment: CDR1 SGHNT and CDR2 YENEEA. The CDR3 is made up of 15 amino acids. The CDR3 DNA reads as TGTGCCAGCAGCTTAGGTCCCTACGGGACCTACGAGCAGTACTTC. This codes for CASSLGPYGTYEQYF.

The chain links TRBV7-8 to TRBJ1-2; 11 positions agree with TRBD1. Germline trimming cut 5 bases from V and 6 bases from J; bases unmatched to any gene: 8. The length of the CDR3 is 15 residues. The germline V gene encodes CDR1 SGHVS and CDR2 FQNEAQ. The CDR3 DNA reads TGTGCCAGCAGCCCAGGACAGGGGGCCAGGGATGGCTACACCTTC. Translated, it gives CASSPGQGARDGYTF.

This chain uses TRBV10-3 with TRBJ2-7; TRBD2 matches 7 bases. This CDR3 region has 11 residues. The trim removed 10 bases at V and 5 bases at J, leaving 5 bases unmatched. Germline V gene sequence: CDR1 ENHRY, CDR2 SYGVKD. The CDR3 loop is CASRLADEQYF. The DNA for the CDR3 is TGTGCCAGCCGACTAGCCGACGAGCAGTACTTC.

Only one count was recorded for this clone. V usage is TRBV5-4 and J usage is TRBJ2-1; 7 bases are a match to TRBD2. Trimming removed 4 bases from V and 7 bases from J; junction bases left unmatched: 11. The CDR3 consists of 15 residues. CDR1 SGHNT and CDR2 YYREEE come from the germline V gene (reference sequence). CDR3 amino acids: CASSLQRGSGNEQFF. As DNA, the CDR3 is TGTGCCAGCAGCCTCCAGCGCGGGAGTGGGAATGAGCAGTTCTTC. Full variable domain (outside the CDR3, taken from reference TRBV5-4 and TRBJ2-1): ETGVTQSPTHLIKTRGQQVTLRCSSQSGHNTVSWYQQALGQGPQFIFQYYREEENGRGNFPPRFSGLQFPNYSSELNVNALELDDSALYLCASSLQRGSGNEQFFGPGTRLTVL.

The V gene is TRBV6-5, the J gene TRBJ1-1; the D is unclear. The CDR3 totals 13 residues. With 4 bases removed from V and 1 base from J, the gap between germline ends came to 7 bases. Germline CDR1 MNHEY, CDR2 SVGAGI. This chain's CDR3 is CASSSSRNTEAFF. The DNA for the CDR3 is TGTGCCAGCAGTTCCTCGAGGAACACTGAAGCTTTCTTT.

The genes are TRBV5-1 and TRBJ2-7; possibly TRBD2 for D (6 bases). Trimming removed 7 bases at V and 0 bases at J, with 8 bases between. Germline V gives CDR1 SGHRS, CDR2 YFSETQ. This CDR3 contains 12 residues. The CDR3 coding sequence is TGCGCCAGCGGCGGGGACTCCTACGAGCAGTACTTC. Amino acids: CASGGDSYEQYF.

The chain carries TRBV7-2 and TRBJ1-5; D is undetermined. Looked up from germline, CDR1 is SGHTA and CDR2 is FQGNSA. The germline V and J ends were trimmed by 2 bases and 5 bases, with 7 bases remaining between them. The CDR3 runs to 13 residues. The CDR3 loop reads CASSLFGDQPQHF. The CDR3 nucleotides are TGTGCCAGCAGCTTATTTGGGGATCAGCCCCAGCATTTT.

The genes are TRBV6-6 and TRBJ2-3; D gene uncertain. V lost 7 bases and J 1 base, leaving 12 bases between the germline ends. Germline CDR1 and CDR2: MNHNY and SVGAGI (reference sequence). The CDR3 extends over 14 amino acids. The chain's CDR3 is CASTLRYRTDTQYF. The DNA for the CDR3 is TGTGCCAGCACCCTCCGATACCGCACAGATACGCAGTATTTT.

This rearrangement joins TRBV5-1 to TRBJ1-1; 7 nucleotides agree with TRBD1. This CDR3 spans 16 amino acids. Germline CDR1 reads SGHRS; CDR2 reads YFSETQ. V lost 3 bases, J lost 5 bases, and 13 bases stayed unmatched. As DNA, the CDR3 is TGCGCCAGCAGCTCCCAGGGGGGGGAATTGGGGACTGAAGCTTTCTTT. Residues: CASSSQGGELGTEAFF.

The gene calls are TRBV4-2 and TRBJ2-7; D call uncertain. The V gene's germline CDR1 is LGHNA and CDR2 YNFKEQ. V gave up 5 bases and J gave up 2 bases, with 7 bases separating them. There are 12 residues in the CDR3. The CDR3 coding sequence is TGTGCCAGCAGCTTGGGTACCTACGAGCAGTACTTC. Amino acids: CASSLGTYEQYF.

This chain joins TRBV4-3 and TRBJ2-6; D is perhaps TRBD1 or TRBD2 (5 bases each). V lost 0 bases and J 4 bases, leaving 10 bases between the germline ends. The CDR3 length is 16 residues. Germline V gene data show CDR1 as LGHNA and CDR2 as YSLEER. DNA of the CDR3: TGCGCCAGCAGCCAAGAGACCGGGGCCGGGGCCAACGTCCTGACTTTC. Translation gives CASSQETGAGANVLTF.

This clone was observed a single time. The gene calls are TRBV4-3 and TRBJ2-5; D gene uncertain. CDR1 LGHNA and CDR2 YSLEER come from the germline V gene. This CDR3 is built from 16 residues. The V end was cut by 3 bases, the J end by 5 bases, with 19 bases between. CDR3 coding DNA: TGCGCCAGCAGCCAGCCACTTCCGACCTTTCTCGAGACCCAGTACTTC. This codes for CASSQPLPTFLETQYF.

V usage is TRBV19 and J usage is TRBJ2-1, with D perhaps TRBD1 (6 bases). Germline V CDR1 and CDR2: LNHDA, SQIVND (reference sequence). There are 14 residues in the CDR3. V dropped 6 bases and J dropped 3 bases, with 12 bases sitting between them. The CDR3 nucleotides are TGTGCCAGTAGCCCAACAGGGAGCTACAATGAGCAGTTCTTC. It yields the protein CASSPTGSYNEQFF.

The chain combines TRBV19 with TRBJ1-2; a possible D gene is TRBD1 (6 bases). Trimming removed 5 bases from V and 5 bases from J, with 15 bases in between. The CDR3 runs to 14 residues. Germline V CDR1 and CDR2: LNHDA, SQIVND (reference sequence). DNA for the CDR3: TGTGCCAGTAGTTTTCCGGGGGCGAGGTATGGCTACACCTTC. This gives the protein CASSFPGARYGYTF.